Below are 19 T cell receptor beta chains sequenced from a single sample in a study of blood T cell repertoires in COVID-19. Here immunoSEQ multiplex PCR was the method, and the copy in TCRdb shows in-frame clones only, minus some. The table includes about 100,000 clones, more than 65% detected once. The sample was peripheral blood. The receptor source for this set is a woman aged 80 or over with active or convalescent COVID-19.

V usage is TRBV7-8 and J usage is TRBJ2-7; TRBD1 agrees at 9 bases. V lost 3 bases to trimming and J lost 6 bases; unmatched junction nucleotides: 6. The CDR3 consists of 14 residues. CDR1 and CDR2 from the germline V gene are SGHVS and FQNEAQ. The CDR3 region has the DNA TGTGCCAGCAGCTTCGGACAGGGGTGGTCCGAGCAGTACTTC. This sequence encodes CASSFGQGWSEQYF.

This clone was observed a single time. This chain joins TRBV6-5 and TRBJ1-4, with TRBD1 identical over 10 bases. The germline gives CDR1 MNHEY, CDR2 SVGAGI. The CDR3 length is 15 residues. Trimming cost V 0 bases and J 6 bases; bases outside gene matches: 1. In DNA form, the CDR3 reads TGTGCCAGCAGTTACTCTGGGACAGGGGATGAAAAACTGTTTTTT. It translates to CASSYSGTGDEKLFF.

V is TRBV10-3 and J is TRBJ2-1, with 7 bases that match TRBD2. The CDR3 contains 14 residues. With 0 bases clipped from V and 4 bases from J, the junction kept 0 bases outside the gene matches. Looked up from germline, CDR1 is ENHRY and CDR2 is SYGVKD. CDR3 region: CAISESGLYNEQFF. The CDR3 DNA is TGTGCCATCAGTGAGTCGGGACTATACAATGAGCAGTTCTTC.

The rearrangement links TRBV6-4 to TRBJ2-1; 11 bases agree with TRBD1. The CDR3 runs to 12 residues. Per the germline V gene, CDR1 is MRHNA and CDR2 is SNTAGT. V dropped 6 bases and J dropped 12; count of bases not matched to a gene: 4. CDR3 sequence reads: CASRGTGGRQFF. The CDR3 DNA reads as TGTGCCAGCAGAGGGACAGGGGGGCGGCAGTTCTTC.

V is TRBV6-5 and J is TRBJ2-5, with 14 bases matching TRBD2. The CDR3 runs to 16 residues. J was trimmed by 5 bases and V by 2 bases; bases with no gene match: 4. Germline V gene lookup returns CDR1 MNHEY and CDR2 SVGAGI. The CDR3 DNA reads TGTGCCAGCAGTTACCCATGGACTAGCGGGGGGGAGACCCAGTACTTC. It yields the protein CASSYPWTSGGETQYF.

The gene calls are TRBV11-3 and TRBJ2-7, with 9 bases fitting TRBD2. Trimming cost V 6 bases and J 5 bases; bases outside gene matches: 8. Germline V gene lookup returns CDR1 SGHNT and CDR2 YENEEA. The CDR3 totals 14 residues. The CDR3 DNA reads TGTGCCAGCAGTCAGGGGGGACTAGCTGACGAGCAGTACTTC. This gives the protein CASSQGGLADEQYF.

The chain recombines TRBV27 with TRBJ1-2, with 10 bases aligning to TRBD1. The trim removed 3 bases at V and 7 bases at J, leaving 5 bases unmatched. The CDR3 is 14 amino acids. Germline loops: CDR1 MNHEY, CDR2 SMNVEV (reference sequence). CDR3 sequence reads: CASSFGGQGFGYTF. The DNA for the CDR3 is TGTGCCAGCAGTTTTGGGGGACAGGGGTTTGGCTACACCTTC.

This clone showed up just once. This rearrangement joins TRBV28 to TRBJ1-2; D remains ambiguous. The CDR3 has 13 residues. CDR1 and CDR2 (germline): MDHEN, SYDVKM. Between the trimmed V and J ends, which lost 4 bases and 3 bases, there was a span of 9 bases. CDR3 sequence reads: CASSYSTDYGYTF. CDR3 sequence (DNA): TGTGCCAGCAGTTACAGCACGGACTATGGCTACACCTTC.

The CDR3 DNA reads as TGTGCCAGCAGCGAACAGGGGAGGTCCGCCGGGGAGCTGTTTTTT. Translation gives CASSEQGRSAGELFF. The chain is built from TRBV11-3 and TRBJ2-2, with D possibly TRBD1 on 7 matching bases. V lost 5 bases and J lost 6, with 16 bases in between. The germline CDR1 and CDR2 sequences are SGHNT and YENEEA. The CDR3 spans 15 residues.

This rearrangement joins TRBV12-3 or TRBV12-4 to TRBJ2-1; D not resolved. The germline V and J ends were trimmed by 5 bases and 8 bases, with 13 bases remaining between them. The CDR3 has 13 amino acids. The CDR3 nucleotides read TGTGCCAGCAGTCACTACGATGTTGATGAGCAGTTCTTC. Translated: CASSHYDVDEQFF.

The chain has TRBV6-5 and TRBJ1-3; a weak D match, TRBD1 (5 bases). This CDR3 region has 15 residues. Germline-derived CDR1 and CDR2 are MNHEY and SVGAGI. V gave up 6 bases and J gave up 0 bases, with 12 bases separating them. Here the CDR3 DNA reads TGTGCCAGCAGCCAAGGGGCGTCCTCTGGAAACACCATATATTTT. Protein: CASSQGASSGNTIYF.

The rearrangement uses TRBV24-1 and TRBJ1-2; D gene unclear. The CDR3 extends over 14 amino acids. Germline lookup yields CDR1 KGHDR and CDR2 SFDVKD. Trimming pared 4 bases from V and 2 bases from J, leaving 10 bases between. The CDR3 loop is CATSDSVNNYGYTF. The CDR3 DNA sequence: TGTGCCACCAGTGACTCGGTCAACAACTATGGCTACACCTTC.

The chain couples TRBV28 to TRBJ2-7; D remains unclear. The germline gives CDR1 MDHEN, CDR2 SYDVKM. The ends were cut back, 2 bases at V and 2 bases at J, with 7 bases in the middle. The CDR3 runs 13 residues. CDR3 DNA: TGTGCCAGCAGTTTAATCAGAACCTACGAGCAGTACTTC. Its translation is CASSLIRTYEQYF.

The gene calls are TRBV6-5 and TRBJ1-2; a weak D match, TRBD1 (6 bases). Germline V gives CDR1 MNHEY, CDR2 SVGAGI. V lost 8 bases to trimming and J lost 2 bases, with 15 bases between them. The CDR3 is 14 amino acids. Written as DNA, the CDR3 is TGTGCCAGCGACCCCACAGGGACCAACTATGGCTACACCTTC. This codes for CASDPTGTNYGYTF.

CDR3 coding DNA: TGTGCCAGCAGCGGCGGCTACTCCTCGGGAGGGTACACAGATACGCAGTATTTT. Its translation: CASSGGYSSGGYTDTQYF. The rearrangement links TRBV5-6 to TRBJ2-3; 8 bases align to TRBD2. Germline V lookup: CDR1 SGHDT, CDR2 YYEEEE. With V trimmed by 4 bases and J by 2 bases, 15 bases remained unmatched. The length of the CDR3 is 18 residues.

A few counts support this clone. This chain connects TRBV5-1 to TRBJ2-7; D might be TRBD2 (5 bases). The CDR3 has 14 residues. Looked up from germline, CDR1 is SGHRS and CDR2 is YFSETQ. Trimming left V 0 bases short and J 2 bases short, with 9 bases between. The CDR3 is CASSLALGAYEQYF. Here the CDR3 DNA reads TGCGCCAGCAGCTTGGCTTTGGGAGCCTACGAGCAGTACTTC.

The V call is TRBV24-1, the J call TRBJ2-1; 8 positions agree with TRBD1. The CDR3 spans 16 residues. V gave up 0 bases and J gave up 5 bases; unmatched junction bases: 5. The germline CDR1 and CDR2 sequences are KGHDR and SFDVKD. CDR3 residues: CATSDLGRGLHNEQFF. CDR3 nucleotide sequence: TGTGCCACCAGTGATTTGGGCAGGGGGCTACACAATGAGCAGTTCTTC.

This clone was picked up a small number of times. The rearrangement joins TRBV28 to TRBJ2-7; 10 positions agree with TRBD1. V lost 5 bases, J lost 4 bases, and 8 bases stayed unmatched. CDR3 size: 15 residues. The V gene's germline CDR1 is MDHEN and CDR2 SYDVKM. CDR3 protein: CASSLGQGFFYEQYF. CDR3 sequence (DNA): TGTGCCAGCAGTCTGGGACAGGGGTTTTTTTACGAGCAGTACTTC.

The chain links TRBV12-3 or TRBV12-4 to TRBJ1-2; D not resolved. This CDR3 has 12 residues. V was shortened by 8 bases and J by 4 bases, with 11 bases between the two germline ends. The CDR3 DNA follows: TGTGCCAGCGGCCGTGACACCTATGGCTACACCTTC. Residues: CASGRDTYGYTF.